The clone carrying this T cell receptor beta chain appeared a few times. Each sample yielded at least 7 million isolated PBMCs. CDR1 and CDR2 from the germline V gene are LGHDT and YNNKEL (reference sequence). This CDR3 is 16 amino acids long. The V and J ends lost 2 bases and 4 bases, in that order; junction bases with no gene match: 5. PCR was performed a second time for roughly 7 to 11 cycles using a sample-barcoded 5' primer and a J-beta primer mix. From the 5' RACE reads, TCRdb called clonotypes with MiXCR, one entry per CDR3 protein. The sample has about 970,000 distinct CDR3 sequences, roughly half seen once. This sample was included in a study of blood T cells in healthy people across ages.

The V and J genes are TRBV3-1 and TRBJ2-1; 10 bases fit TRBD2. Specimen: blood. The clonotype comes from a woman aged 60-70 years in good health. This CDR3 is CASSQLAGEVYNEQFF. The CDR3 bases are TGTGCCAGCAGCCAACTAGCGGGAGAGGTTTACAATGAGCAGTTCTTC.